The TCR beta chain under discussion was sequenced for a study of blood T cell repertoires in COVID-19. The germline gives CDR1 LGHDT, CDR2 YNNKEL (reference sequence). The CDR3 contains 18 residues. The V and J ends lost 6 bases and 4 bases, in that order; junction bases with no gene match: 19. The cohort comprised adults aged about 18 to 90 years residing in under 30 US areas. This table comes from immunoSEQ multiplex PCR, and its TCRdb copy is limited to in-frame clones, with some not included. The sample lists around 230,000 clones; around 92% were seen once. The V and J genes are TRBV3-1 (or the pseudogene TRBV3-2) and TRBJ2-7; TRBD1 aligns across 9 bases. This sequence originates from a woman aged 25 to 45 with acute COVID-19. Sequencing input: PBMCs or T cells enriched from blood (not recorded which). The CDR3 spells CASRTGITGGTGWYEQYF. DNA for the CDR3: TGTGCCAGCAGAACGGGCATAACTGGTGGGACAGGGTGGTACGAGCAGTACTTC.